Following are 23 T cell receptor beta chains from one sample sequenced in a study of T cell responses to AZD1222 COVID-19 vaccine. Repertoires were generated with immunoSEQ multiplex PCR, while TCRdb's copy carries only in-frame clones and drops some. The sample records 250,000 to 300,000 clones, around 92% being singletons. The sample here was peripheral blood, taken 28 days after the second AZD1222 dose. The receptors were sampled from an adult who received the AZD1222 COVID-19 vaccine.

The rearrangement joins TRBV25-1 to TRBJ2-1; 9 positions agree with TRBD1. The CDR3 consists of 15 residues. CDR1 and CDR2 from the germline V gene are MGHDK and SYGVNS. V shed 2 bases, J shed 9 bases, and the junction held 8 bases outside the gene matches. The CDR3: CASSEESGTGSEQFF. The DNA of the CDR3 is TGTGCCAGCAGTGAAGAGTCGGGGACAGGGTCTGAGCAGTTCTTC.

The chain employs TRBV28 and TRBJ1-6, with D maybe TRBD1 (6 bases). CDR1 and CDR2 (germline): MDHEN, SYDVKM. This CDR3 comprises 12 residues. The V and J ends lost 6 bases and 10 bases respectively, with 10 bases between them. CDR3: CASRGGTSPLHF. The CDR3 coding sequence is TGTGCCAGCAGGGGGGGGACATCACCCCTCCACTTT.

The genes are TRBV19 and TRBJ2-1, with D perhaps being TRBD1 or TRBD2 (6 bases each). The CDR3 covers 13 residues. V lost 6 bases and J 9 bases, leaving 15 bases between the germline ends. Germline values: CDR1 LNHDA, CDR2 SQIVND (reference sequence). CDR3 amino acids: CASSARGGGEQFF. The CDR3 nucleotides are TGTGCCAGTAGCGCCAGGGGAGGAGGTGAGCAGTTCTTC.

The rearrangement links TRBV9 to TRBJ2-2; 8 nucleotides line up with TRBD1. From germline, CDR1 is SGDLS and CDR2 YYNGEE. V lost 1 base, J lost 3 bases, and 5 bases stayed unmatched. The CDR3 is 16 residues long. The CDR3 bases are TGTGCCAGCAGCGTACGACAGGGGCGAGACACCGGGGAGCTGTTTTTT. It specifies CASSVRQGRDTGELFF. The whole variable domain, filled in from reference TRBV9 and TRBJ2-2, reads DSGVTQTPKHLITATGQRVTLRCSPRSGDLSVYWYQQSLDQGLQFLIQYYNGEERAKGNILERFSAQQFPDLHSELNLSSLELGDSALYFCASSVRQGRDTGELFFGEGSRLTVL.

The V gene is TRBV19, the J gene TRBJ1-1, with D perhaps TRBD1 (6 bases). Germline V CDR1 and CDR2: LNHDA, SQIVND (reference sequence). This CDR3 contains 14 residues. V gave up 7 bases and J gave up 2 bases, with 14 bases separating them. CDR3 bases: TGTGCCAGTACAAACAGGGCCCGCAACACTGAAGCTTTCTTT. Its protein is CASTNRARNTEAFF. Looking up the rest from reference TRBV19 and TRBJ1-1 gives the full variable domain: DGGITQSPKYLFRKEGQNVTLSCEQNLNHDAMYWYRQDPGQGLRLIYYSQIVNDFQKGDIAEGYSVSREKKESFPLTVTSAQKNPTAFYLCASTNRARNTEAFFGQGTRLTVV.

The J gene is TRBJ2-3, the V gene TRBV2, with 8 bases matching TRBD2. Germline CDR1 is SNHLY and CDR2 is FYNNEI. The length of the CDR3 is 16 residues. After removal of 7 bases from V and 4 bases from J, the junction contained 13 bases not matched to a gene. The CDR3 nucleotides read TGTGCCAGCATTATAGGACTAGCCGTTCGGGCAGATACGCAGTATTTT. Its protein is CASIIGLAVRADTQYF.

This chain uses TRBV2 with TRBJ2-7, with TRBD1 matching 9 bases. Germline trimming cut 2 bases from V and 3 bases from J; bases unmatched to any gene: 2. CDR3 length: 14 residues. In germline, CDR1 is SNHLY, CDR2 FYNNEI. CDR3 DNA sequence: TGTGCCAGCAGTGAATTGGGACAGGGCTACGAGCAGTACTTC. It yields the protein CASSELGQGYEQYF.

The rearrangement links TRBV28 to TRBJ1-1, with D unresolved. This CDR3 is built from 12 residues. CDR1 is MDHEN, CDR2 SYDVKM, per germline. With 8 bases removed from V and 9 bases from J, the gap between germline ends came to 16 bases. The CDR3 nucleotides are TGTGCCAGCTCATGGAGGGTAGGGAAAGCTTTCTTT. Protein product: CASSWRVGKAFF.

The chain uses TRBV7-2 and TRBJ1-2, with a possible D match to TRBD1 (6 bases). The CDR3 is made up of 16 amino acids. CDR1 and CDR2 from the germline V gene are SGHTA and FQGNSA. V lost 1 base and J lost 4, with 16 bases in between. This CDR3 is CASSLEGWGRGYGYTF. The CDR3 bases are TGTGCCAGCAGCTTAGAGGGTTGGGGGCGGGGCTATGGCTACACCTTC.

CDR3 bases: TGTGCCAGCAGTCCCCCTTCCTACGAGCAGTACTTC. Encoded protein: CASSPPSYEQYF. The V gene is TRBV6-2 or TRBV6-3, the J gene TRBJ2-7; D uncertain. V lost 5 bases, J lost 1 base, and 6 bases lay in between. Germline CDR1 is MNHEY and CDR2 is SVGEGT. The CDR3 has 12 amino acids.

This clone was observed once. The chain couples TRBV28 to TRBJ1-3, with 9 bases matching TRBD1. Germline V gene sequence: CDR1 MDHEN, CDR2 SYDVKM. There are 16 residues in the CDR3. Trimming cost V 6 bases and J 4 bases; bases outside gene matches: 10. Written as DNA, the CDR3 is TGTGCCAGCAGACTTCTCCCGGGGACAGGGGGAAACACCATATATTTT. This codes for CASRLLPGTGGNTIYF.

The chain combines TRBV10-3 with TRBJ2-1; the match to TRBD2 covers 9 bases. Trimming removed 6 bases from V and 5 bases from J; junction bases left unmatched: 11. CDR1 and CDR2 (germline): ENHRY, SYGVKD. This CDR3 region has 16 residues. The CDR3 DNA sequence: TGTGCCATCAGACGAGCGCTAGCGGGGTTCCACAATGAGCAGTTCTTC. Protein product: CAIRRALAGFHNEQFF.

This sequence joins TRBV10-3 and TRBJ2-7; 10 nucleotides match TRBD1. The germline gives CDR1 ENHRY, CDR2 SYGVKD. V was clipped by 10 bases and J by 5 bases; unmatched bases: 11. The CDR3 is 14 residues long. The CDR3 protein is CATTAGTGDHEQYF. As DNA, the CDR3 is TGTGCCACTACTGCCGGGACAGGGGACCACGAGCAGTACTTC.

The chain is built from TRBV7-2 and TRBJ1-1; TRBD1 is a possible D gene (6 bases). Germline assignment: CDR1 SGHTA and CDR2 FQGNSA. Trimming removed 1 base from V and 5 bases from J, with 17 bases in between. The CDR3 has 16 residues. DNA for the CDR3: TGTGCCAGCAGCTTAGGTCGGGGCAGGGGTGGGACTGAAGCTTTCTTT. This gives the protein CASSLGRGRGGTEAFF.

This clone was picked up one time. The chain recombines TRBV3-1 (or the pseudogene TRBV3-2) with TRBJ1-5; D gene ambiguous. CDR3 length equals 14 residues. CDR1 and CDR2 (germline): LGHDT, YNNKEL (reference sequence). The V end was cut by 3 bases, the J end by 1 base, with 7 bases between. The CDR3 is CASSQGQSNQPQHF. The CDR3, as DNA: TGTGCCAGCAGCCAGGGCCAGAGCAATCAGCCCCAGCATTTT.

The chain recombines TRBV19 with TRBJ2-1; 11 bases agree with TRBD2. Losses at the gene ends were 5 bases for V and 8 bases for J; bases not matched to a gene: 8. Germline V lookup: CDR1 LNHDA, CDR2 SQIVND (reference sequence). This CDR3 contains 15 residues. This CDR3 is CASSPGLAAGDEQFF. The CDR3 nucleotides read TGTGCCAGTAGTCCGGGACTAGCGGCCGGCGATGAGCAGTTCTTC. The complete variable domain, with remaining parts taken from reference TRBV19 and TRBJ2-1, reads DGGITQSPKYLFRKEGQNVTLSCEQNLNHDAMYWYRQDPGQGLRLIYYSQIVNDFQKGDIAEGYSVSREKKESFPLTVTSAQKNPTAFYLCASSPGLAAGDEQFFGPGTRLTVL.

The rearrangement uses TRBV30 and TRBJ2-1; the D is unclear. Germline V CDR1 and CDR2: GTSNPN, SVGIG (reference sequence). V lost 3 bases and J lost 2, with 11 bases in between. This CDR3 is built from 14 residues. This CDR3 reads CAWRPATAYNEQFF. As DNA, the CDR3 is TGTGCCTGGAGGCCGGCCACGGCCTACAATGAGCAGTTCTTC.

This chain uses TRBV30 with TRBJ2-7; 7 nucleotides align to TRBD2. Germline V CDR1 and CDR2: GTSNPN, SVGIG (reference sequence). This CDR3 contains 13 residues. Trimming removed 5 bases from V and 5 bases from J; junction bases left unmatched: 9. The CDR3 protein is CAWGRDAKDEQYF. CDR3 nucleotide sequence: TGTGCCTGGGGGAGGGACGCTAAGGACGAGCAGTACTTC.

V usage is TRBV27 and J usage is TRBJ2-7; 7 nucleotides agree with TRBD1. The germline gives CDR1 MNHEY, CDR2 SMNVEV (reference sequence). The CDR3 contains 18 residues. Trimming at V came to 6 bases and at J to 2 bases, leaving 19 bases not matched to a gene. The CDR3 nucleotides are TGTGCCAGCAGAGGGGGCACAGGGTCCTCCGGACGCCCCTACGAGCAGTACTTC. It translates to CASRGGTGSSGRPYEQYF.

V usage is TRBV28 and J usage is TRBJ2-7, with D possibly being TRBD2 (5 bases). The germline V gene has CDR1 MDHEN and CDR2 SYDVKM. The CDR3 has 12 amino acids. V was trimmed by 3 bases and J by 10 bases, leaving 13 bases between them. CDR3 DNA: TGTGCCAGCAGTTTTGAACTAGTGAATCAGTACTTC. Protein: CASSFELVNQYF.

The chain links TRBV3-1 (or the pseudogene TRBV3-2) to TRBJ1-6; the D is unclear. CDR1 and CDR2 from the germline V gene are LGHDT and YNNKEL (reference sequence). V was shortened by 5 bases and J by 1 base, with 9 bases between the two germline ends. The CDR3 spans 15 residues. CDR3 amino acids: CASSLGRSYNSPLHF. For the CDR3, the DNA is TGTGCCAGCAGCTTAGGGCGTTCCTATAATTCACCCCTCCACTTT.

The chain uses TRBV20-1 and TRBJ1-2; no clear D. The germline V gene encodes CDR1 DFQATT and CDR2 SNEGSKA (reference sequence). CDR3 length: 11 amino acids. The DNA for the CDR3 is TGCAGCAATGGTATGCGATATGGCTACACCTTC. This gives the protein CSNGMRYGYTF.

The chain recombines TRBV28 with TRBJ1-2; TRBD1 is a possible D gene (5 bases). Trimming stripped 7 bases from V and 8 bases from J, with 17 bases between. Looked up from germline, CDR1 is MDHEN and CDR2 is SYDVKM. The CDR3 is 13 amino acids. CDR3 amino acids: CASNGSGLGGYTF. The CDR3 nucleotides read TGTGCCAGCAATGGATCGGGGCTCGGGGGCTACACCTTC.